The 2 T cell receptor beta chains listed next were all sequenced from one sample in a study of cytomegalovirus exposure and HLA in healthy donors. 13 Jbeta primers and 60 Vbeta primers were used for the PCR. Libraries were prepared by immunoSEQ multiplex PCR; TCRdb keeps only in-frame clonotypes and omits some of them. The repertoire holds about 130,000 clones, with less than 85% as singletons. What was sequenced was PBMCs. Every receptor here comes from a man aged 18 to 30 in good health and CMV-seropositive.

The chain carries TRBV9 and TRBJ1-2, with TRBD1 as a possible D gene (6 bases). The CDR3 has 16 amino acids. In germline, CDR1 is SGDLS, CDR2 YYNGEE. Trimming took off 4 bases at V and 3 bases at J, with 19 bases between the two ends. The CDR3 here is CASSSTIRDNDYGYTF. The CDR3 bases are TGTGCCAGCAGCTCTACAATTCGGGACAACGACTATGGCTACACCTTC.

The rearrangement joins TRBV19 to TRBJ2-3, with TRBD2 matching 15 bases. V was clipped by 5 bases and J by 2 bases; unmatched bases: 5. The V gene's germline CDR1 is LNHDA and CDR2 SQIVND (reference sequence). CDR3 size: 17 residues. CDR3 residues: CASSVGLAGGSTDTQYF. The DNA of the CDR3 is TGTGCCAGTAGTGTGGGACTAGCGGGAGGATCCACAGATACGCAGTATTTT.